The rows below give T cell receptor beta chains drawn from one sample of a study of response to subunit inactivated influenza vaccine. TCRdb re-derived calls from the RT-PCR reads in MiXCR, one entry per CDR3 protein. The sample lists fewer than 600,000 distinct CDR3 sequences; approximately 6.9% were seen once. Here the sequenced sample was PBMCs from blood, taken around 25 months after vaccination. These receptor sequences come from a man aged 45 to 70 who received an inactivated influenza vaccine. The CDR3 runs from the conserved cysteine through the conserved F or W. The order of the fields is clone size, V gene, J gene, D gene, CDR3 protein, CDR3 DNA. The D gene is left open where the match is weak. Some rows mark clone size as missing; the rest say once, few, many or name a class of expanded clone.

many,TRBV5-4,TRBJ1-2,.,CASSLPPWDAIRGYTF,TGTGCCAGCAGTTTACCCCCCTGGGACGCAATAAGAGGCTACACCTTC
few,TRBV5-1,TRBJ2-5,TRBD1,CASSLNQGDQETQYF,TGCGCCAGCAGCTTGAATCAGGGGGACCAAGAGACCCAGTACTTC
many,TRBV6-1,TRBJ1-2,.,CASSATENYGYTF,TGTGCCAGCAGTGCGACTGAAAACTATGGCTACACCTTC
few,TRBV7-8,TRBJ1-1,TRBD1,CASSAWTGGNPEAFF,TGTGCCAGCAGCGCTTGGACAGGCGGAAATCCTGAAGCTTTCTTT
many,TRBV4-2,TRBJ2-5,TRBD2,CASSQGVSGRIETQYF,TGTGCCAGCAGCCAAGGGGTTAGCGGGAGGATAGAGACCCAGTACTTC
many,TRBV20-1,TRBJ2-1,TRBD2,CSADGLASNEQFF,TGCAGTGCGGACGGACTAGCGAGCAATGAGCAGTTCTTC
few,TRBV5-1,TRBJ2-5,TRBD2,CASRTSGGYETQYF,TGCGCCAGCAGAACTAGCGGGGGCTACGAGACCCAGTACTTC
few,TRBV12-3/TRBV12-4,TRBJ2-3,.,CASNPGTVTDTQYF,TGTGCCAGCAATCCCGGGACTGTCACAGATACGCAGTATTTT
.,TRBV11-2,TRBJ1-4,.,CASSPGDEYEKLFF,TGTGCCAGCAGCCCAGGGGACGAGTATGAAAAACTGTTTTTT
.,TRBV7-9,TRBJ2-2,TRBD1,CASRLIGQGNTGELFF,TGTGCCAGCAGGTTAATCGGACAGGGAAACACCGGGGAGCTGTTTTTT
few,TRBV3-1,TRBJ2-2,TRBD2,CASNVLAGGHTGELFF,TGTGCCAGCAATGTTCTAGCGGGAGGGCATACCGGGGAGCTGTTTTTT
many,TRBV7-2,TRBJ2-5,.,CASSLGRGLETQYF,TGTGCCAGCAGCTTGGGCAGGGGATTAGAGACCCAGTACTTC
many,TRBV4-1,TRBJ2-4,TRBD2,CASSQAEREGRNIQYF,TGCGCCAGCAGCCAAGCGGAGCGGGAGGGGAGAAACATTCAGTACTTC
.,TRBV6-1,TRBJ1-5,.,CASQMDSINQPQHF,TGTGCCAGCCAAATGGACAGCATCAATCAGCCCCAGCATTTT
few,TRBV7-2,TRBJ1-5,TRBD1,CASRQGNDNQPQHF,TGTGCCAGCCGACAGGGGAACGACAATCAGCCCCAGCATTTT
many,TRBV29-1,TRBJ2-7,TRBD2,CSVSSGGVYEQYF,TGCAGCGTTTCTAGCGGGGGGGTCTACGAGCAGTACTTC
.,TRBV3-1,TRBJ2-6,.,CASCTGWGSPPSGANVLTF,TGTGCCAGCTGCACCGGTTGGGGCAGTCCTCCGTCTGGGGCCAACGTCCTGACTTTC
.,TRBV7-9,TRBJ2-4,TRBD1,CASSLMKGTENIQYF,TGTGCCAGCAGCTTGATGAAAGGGACAGAAAACATTCAGTACTTC
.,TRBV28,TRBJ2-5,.,CASSLQTAVQETQYF,TGTGCCAGCAGTTTGCAGACCGCCGTTCAAGAGACCCAGTACTTC
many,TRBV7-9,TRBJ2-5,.,CASGTETQYF,TGTGCCAGCGGGACTGAGACCCAGTACTTC
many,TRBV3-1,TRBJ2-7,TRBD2,CASSQDLREWNEQYF,TGTGCCAGCAGCCAAGATTTGCGGGAGTGGAACGAGCAGTACTTC
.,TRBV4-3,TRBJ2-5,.,CASSQDYGPLETQYF,TGCGCCAGCAGCCAAGATTATGGGCCCCTAGAGACCCAGTACTTC
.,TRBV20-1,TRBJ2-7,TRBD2,CSGGHSGGFYEQYF,TGCAGTGGCGGGCATAGCGGGGGATTTTACGAGCAGTACTTC
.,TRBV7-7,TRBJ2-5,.,CASSLRPGRETQYF,TGTGCCAGCAGCTTAAGGCCAGGGCGAGAGACCCAGTACTTC
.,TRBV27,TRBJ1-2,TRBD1,CASSSRTGASYGYTF,TGTGCCAGCAGTTCACGGACAGGGGCCTCCTATGGCTACACCTTC
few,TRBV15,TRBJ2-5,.,CATSRDNEETQYF,TGTGCCACCAGCAGAGACAACGAAGAGACCCAGTACTTC
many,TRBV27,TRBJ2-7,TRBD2,CASSRLAGLYEQYF,TGTGCCAGCAGCCGACTAGCGGGACTGTACGAGCAGTACTTC
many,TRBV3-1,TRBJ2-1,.,CASSQVNERFF,TGTGCCAGCAGCCAAGTCAATGAGCGGTTCTTC